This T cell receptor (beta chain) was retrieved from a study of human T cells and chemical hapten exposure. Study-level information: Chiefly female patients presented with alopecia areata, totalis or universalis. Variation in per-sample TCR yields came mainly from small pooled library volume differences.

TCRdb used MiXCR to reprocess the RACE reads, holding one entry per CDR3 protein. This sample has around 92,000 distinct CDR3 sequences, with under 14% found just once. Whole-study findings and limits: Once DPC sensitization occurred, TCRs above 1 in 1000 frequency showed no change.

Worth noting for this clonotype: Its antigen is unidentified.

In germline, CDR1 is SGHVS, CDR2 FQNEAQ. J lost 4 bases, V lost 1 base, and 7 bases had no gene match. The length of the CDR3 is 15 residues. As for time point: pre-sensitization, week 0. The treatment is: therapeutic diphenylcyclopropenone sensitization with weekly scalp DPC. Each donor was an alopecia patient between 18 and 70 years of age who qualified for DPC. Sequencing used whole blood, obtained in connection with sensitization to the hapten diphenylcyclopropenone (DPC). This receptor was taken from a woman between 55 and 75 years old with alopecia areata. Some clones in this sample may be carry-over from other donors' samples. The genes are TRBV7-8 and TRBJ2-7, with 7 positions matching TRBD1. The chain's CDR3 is CASSLVQGVGYEQYF. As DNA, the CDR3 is TGTGCCAGCAGCTTAGTGCAGGGGGTTGGTTACGAGCAGTACTTC.